The clone carrying this TCR beta chain was seen only a few times. Trimming removed 2 bases from V and 3 bases from J, with 12 bases in between. CDR1 is SGHAT and CDR2 is FQNNGV in the germline V gene. This CDR3 spans 15 amino acids. This entry comes from a study of OX40 agonist ivuxolimab in advanced cancers. Sequenced by immunoSEQ multiplex PCR; TCRdb stores in-frame clones only, minus some. This sample has 70,000 to 85,000 clones, with roughly 84% found just once. This sample comprised CD4+ or CD8+ T cells sorted from blood, obtained in a trial of the OX40 agonist ivuxolimab. This TCR came from an adult with an advanced solid tumor such as melanoma, head and neck, liver or kidney cancer. The rearrangement links TRBV11-2 to TRBJ2-3, with D possibly TRBD2 on 5 matching bases. The chain's CDR3 is CASSLRDYRTDTQYF. The CDR3 DNA follows: TGTGCCAGCAGCTTACGCGACTATAGGACAGATACGCAGTATTTT.